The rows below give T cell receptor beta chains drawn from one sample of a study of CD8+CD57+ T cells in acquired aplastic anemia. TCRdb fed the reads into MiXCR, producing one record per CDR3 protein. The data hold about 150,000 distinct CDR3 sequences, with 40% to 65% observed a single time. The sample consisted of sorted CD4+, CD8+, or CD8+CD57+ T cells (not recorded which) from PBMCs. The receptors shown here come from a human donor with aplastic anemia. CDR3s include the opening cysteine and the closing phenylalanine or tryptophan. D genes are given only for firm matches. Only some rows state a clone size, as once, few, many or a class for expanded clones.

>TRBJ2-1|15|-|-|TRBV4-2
CASSREGASYNEQFF
TGTGCCAGCAGCCGGGAGGGGGCTTCCTACAATGAGCAGTTCTTC
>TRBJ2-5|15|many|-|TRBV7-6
CASSLDSGTQETQYF
TGTGCCAGCAGCTTAGACTCCGGGACCCAAGAGACCCAGTACTTC
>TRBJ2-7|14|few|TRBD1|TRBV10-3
CAISEGTGNYEQYF
TGTGCCATCAGTGAAGGGACAGGCAACTACGAGCAGTACTTC
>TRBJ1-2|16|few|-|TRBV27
CASSSTGTRYRYGYTF
TGTGCCAGCAGTTCAACCGGGACAAGATATCGCTATGGCTACACCTTC
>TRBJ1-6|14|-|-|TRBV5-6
CASLQGTEGSPLHF
TGTGCCAGTTTGCAGGGTACGGAAGGGTCACCCCTCCACTTT
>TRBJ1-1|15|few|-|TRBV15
CATSRVEQGRTEAFF
TGTGCCACCAGCAGAGTTGAACAGGGAAGGACTGAAGCTTTCTTT
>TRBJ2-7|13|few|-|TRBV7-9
CASSQDSGYEQYF
TGCGCCAGCAGCCAAGATAGCGGCTACGAGCAGTACTTC
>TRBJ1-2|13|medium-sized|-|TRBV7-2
CASSLDRKYGYTF
TGTGCCAGCAGCTTAGACAGAAAGTATGGCTACACCTTC
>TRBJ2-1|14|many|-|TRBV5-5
CASRLRDIYNEQFF
TGTGCCAGCCGGCTAAGGGACATATACAATGAGCAGTTCTTC
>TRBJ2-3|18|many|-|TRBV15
CATSRDFSEGDLTDTQYF
TGTGCCACCAGCAGAGATTTTTCCGAGGGGGACCTCACAGATACGCAGTATTTT
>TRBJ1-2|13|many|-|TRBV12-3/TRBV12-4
CASSLGRLYGYTF
TGTGCCAGCAGCTTGGGACGGTTGTACGGCTACACCTTC
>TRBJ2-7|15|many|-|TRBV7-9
CASHPPNSDSYEQYF
TGTGCCAGCCATCCACCCAACAGCGATAGCTACGAGCAGTACTTC
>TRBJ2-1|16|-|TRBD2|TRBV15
CATSRGLAGGSNEQFF
TGTGCCACCAGCAGAGGCCTAGCGGGGGGTAGCAATGAGCAGTTCTTC
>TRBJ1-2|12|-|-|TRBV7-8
CASSPGFSGYTF
TGTGCCAGCAGCCCAGGGTTTAGCGGCTACACCTTC
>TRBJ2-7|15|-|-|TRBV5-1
CASSPGWDTGNEQYF
TGCGCCAGCAGCCCTGGTTGGGATACAGGGAACGAGCAGTACTTC
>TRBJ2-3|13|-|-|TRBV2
CASSETGTDTQYF
TGTGCCAGCAGTGAGACAGGCACAGATACGCAGTATTTT
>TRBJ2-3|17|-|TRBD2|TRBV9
CASSASFSGRRADTQYF
TGTGCCAGCAGCGCAAGTTTTAGCGGGAGGCGAGCAGATACGCAGTATTTT
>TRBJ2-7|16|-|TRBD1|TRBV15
CATSRRGTGGDYEQYF
TGTGCCACCAGCAGACGTGGGACAGGCGGGGACTACGAGCAGTACTTC
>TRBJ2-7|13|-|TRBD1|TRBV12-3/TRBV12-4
CASRGDRVDEQYF
TGTGCCAGCAGAGGGGACAGGGTTGACGAGCAGTACTTC
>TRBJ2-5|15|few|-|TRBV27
CASSLNGGPKETQYF
TGTGCCAGCAGTTTAAACGGAGGGCCTAAAGAGACCCAGTACTTC
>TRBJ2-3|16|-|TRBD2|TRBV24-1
CATSDSSTSETDTQYF
TGTGCCACCAGTGATTCGTCGACTAGCGAGACAGATACGCAGTATTTT
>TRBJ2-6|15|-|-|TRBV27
CASSLTPSGANVLTF
TGTGCCAGCAGTCTGACTCCCTCTGGGGCCAACGTCCTGACTTTC
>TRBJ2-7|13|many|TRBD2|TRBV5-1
CASSPGTKYEQYF
TGCGCCAGCAGCCCAGGGACTAAATACGAGCAGTACTTC
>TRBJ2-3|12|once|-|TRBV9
CASSVTTDTQYF
TGTGCCAGCAGCGTGACGACAGATACGCAGTATTTT
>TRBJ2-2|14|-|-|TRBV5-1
CASSFTGNTGELFF
TGCGCCAGCAGCTTCACAGGGAACACCGGGGAGCTGTTTTTT
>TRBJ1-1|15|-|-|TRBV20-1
CSARDAAGGVTEAFF
TGCAGTGCTAGAGATGCGGCAGGTGGGGTCACTGAAGCTTTCTTT
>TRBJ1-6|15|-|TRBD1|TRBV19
CASSIAQGAGSPLHF
TGTGCCAGTAGTATCGCCCAGGGGGCAGGGTCACCCCTCCACTTT
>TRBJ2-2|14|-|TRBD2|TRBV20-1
CSALAGVGTGELFF
TGCAGTGCTCTAGCGGGAGTAGGCACCGGGGAGCTGTTTTTT
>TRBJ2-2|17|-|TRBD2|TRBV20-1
CSAKGLAGGKDTGELFF
TGCAGTGCTAAGGGACTAGCGGGAGGGAAGGACACCGGGGAGCTGTTTTTT
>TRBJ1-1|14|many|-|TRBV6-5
CASSYREGNTEAFF
TGTGCCAGCAGTTATAGGGAAGGGAACACTGAAGCTTTCTTT
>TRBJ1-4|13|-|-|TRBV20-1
CSAREGAWEKLFF
TGCAGTGCTAGAGAAGGGGCTTGGGAAAAACTGTTTTTT
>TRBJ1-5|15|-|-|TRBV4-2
CASSHVGPENQPQHF
TGTGCCAGCAGCCATGTAGGACCGGAGAATCAGCCCCAGCATTTT
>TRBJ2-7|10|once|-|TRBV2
CASTGHEQYF
TGTGCCAGCACCGGTCACGAGCAGTACTTC
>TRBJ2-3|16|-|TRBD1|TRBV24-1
CATSDVDRGYTDTQYF
TGTGCCACCAGTGATGTGGACAGGGGCTACACAGATACGCAGTATTTT
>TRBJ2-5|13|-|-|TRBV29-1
CSVVGRHQETQYF
TGCAGCGTTGTTGGACGGCACCAAGAGACCCAGTACTTC
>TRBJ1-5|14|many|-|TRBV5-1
CASSLAPSNQPQHF
TGCGCCAGCAGCTTGGCCCCTAGCAATCAGCCCCAGCATTTT
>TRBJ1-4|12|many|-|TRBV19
CASSLGGEKLFF
TGTGCCAGTAGTCTCGGGGGTGAAAAACTGTTTTTT
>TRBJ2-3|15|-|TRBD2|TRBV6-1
CASRKTSGGLDTQYF
TGTGCCAGCAGAAAGACTAGCGGGGGGTTGGATACGCAGTATTTT
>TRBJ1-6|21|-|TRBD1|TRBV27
CASSFSRVSGTGGSYNSPLHF
TGTGCCAGCAGTTTCTCACGGGTCTCCGGGACAGGGGGATCCTATAATTCACCCCTCCACTTT
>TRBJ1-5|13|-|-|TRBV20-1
CSATRGVNQPQHF
TGCAGTGCTACCCGGGGGGTCAATCAGCCCCAGCATTTT
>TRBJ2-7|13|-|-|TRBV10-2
CASTTGNSYEQYF
TGCGCCAGCACCACAGGGAACTCCTACGAGCAGTACTTC
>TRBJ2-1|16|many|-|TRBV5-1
CASSHRIRDWRSEQFF
TGCGCCAGCAGCCACCGTATCCGGGACTGGAGGAGTGAGCAGTTCTTC
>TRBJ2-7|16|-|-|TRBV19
CASSSLAGHSNHEQYF
TGTGCCAGTAGCTCGCTTGCGGGACACTCTAATCACGAGCAGTACTTC
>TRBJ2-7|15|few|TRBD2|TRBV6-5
CASSYMGLAGYEQYF
TGTGCCAGCAGTTACATGGGGCTAGCGGGCTACGAGCAGTACTTC
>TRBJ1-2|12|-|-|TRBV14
CASSLVRGSYTF
TGTGCCAGCAGCCTAGTTCGGGGCTCCTACACCTTC
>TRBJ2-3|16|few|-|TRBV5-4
CASSLGGGEGTDTRYF
TGTGCCAGCAGCTTGGGCGGAGGTGAGGGCACAGATACGCGGTATTTT